This T cell receptor beta chain was obtained from a study of T cells in Graves' hyperthyroidism and ophthalmopathy. What was amplified from RNA transcripts were TCR beta CDR3 regions. First-round RT-PCR with HTBI primers amplified the TCR CDR3 region. TCRdb called the multiplex PCR reads again in MiXCR, with one record for every CDR3 protein. The sample shows some 620,000 distinct CDR3 sequences, around 15% of them seen only once. This clonotype came up many times. This CDR3 has 16 amino acids. CDR1 is SGHAT and CDR2 is FQNNGV in the germline V gene. Trimming at V came to 0 bases and at J to 4 bases, leaving 9 bases not matched to a gene. Pregnant or lactating patients were excluded, as were those with uncontrolled infection or other autoimmune disease. Clinical symptoms, serum thyroxine, TRAb, thyroid ultrasound and orbital computed tomography established diagnosis.

This chain connects TRBV11-2 to TRBJ2-7, with TRBD2 identical over 7 bases. The receptor was isolated from a woman aged 25 to 45 with Graves' hyperthyroidism. The sequencing input was blood. CDR3 in amino acids: CASSLDGLAVFYEQYF. The CDR3 coding sequence is TGTGCCAGCAGCTTAGATGGTCTAGCGGTTTTTTACGAGCAGTACTTC.